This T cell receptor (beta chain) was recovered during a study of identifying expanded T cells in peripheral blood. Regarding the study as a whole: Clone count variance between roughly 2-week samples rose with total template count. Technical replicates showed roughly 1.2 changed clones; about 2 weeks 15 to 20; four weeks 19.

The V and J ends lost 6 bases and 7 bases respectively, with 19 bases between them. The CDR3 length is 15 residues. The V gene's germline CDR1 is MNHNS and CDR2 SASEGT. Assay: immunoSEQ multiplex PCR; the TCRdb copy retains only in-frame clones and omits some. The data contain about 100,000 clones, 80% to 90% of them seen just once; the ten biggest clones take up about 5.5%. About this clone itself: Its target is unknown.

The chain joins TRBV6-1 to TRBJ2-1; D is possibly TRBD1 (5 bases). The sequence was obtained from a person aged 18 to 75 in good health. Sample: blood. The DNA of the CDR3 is TGTGCCAGCAGACTCAGCGTAGGGGTCGTAAATGAGCAGTTCTTC. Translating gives CASRLSVGVVNEQFF.